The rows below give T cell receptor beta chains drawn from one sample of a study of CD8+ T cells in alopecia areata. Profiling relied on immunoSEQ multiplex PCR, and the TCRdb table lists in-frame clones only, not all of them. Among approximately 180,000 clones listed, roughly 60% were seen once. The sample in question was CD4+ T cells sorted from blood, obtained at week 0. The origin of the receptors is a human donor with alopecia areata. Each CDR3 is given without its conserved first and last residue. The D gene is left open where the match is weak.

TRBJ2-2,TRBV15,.,ATSRQGPGGELF
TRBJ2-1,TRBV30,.,AWSVGGFGYNEQF
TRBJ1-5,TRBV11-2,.,ASSLDGKGNQPQH
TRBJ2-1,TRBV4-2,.,ATQGGGRYNEQF
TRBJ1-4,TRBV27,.,ASITGHQAKKLF
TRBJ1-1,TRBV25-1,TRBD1,ASSEYRGGYTEAF
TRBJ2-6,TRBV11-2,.,ASSLDSGTAVQNNVLT
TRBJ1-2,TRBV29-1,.,SGGVAGRDYGYT
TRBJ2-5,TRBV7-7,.,ASSTDRKETQY
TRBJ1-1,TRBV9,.,ASSPTVMNTEAF
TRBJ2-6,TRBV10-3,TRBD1,AIAAGTGNSGANVLT
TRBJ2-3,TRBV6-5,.,ASRRNFASTDTQY
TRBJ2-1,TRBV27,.,ASSFRPSDYNEQF
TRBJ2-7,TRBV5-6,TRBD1,ASSPALGTAYEQY
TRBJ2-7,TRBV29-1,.,SGGNSYEQY
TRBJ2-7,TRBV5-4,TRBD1,ASSLIDGDRY
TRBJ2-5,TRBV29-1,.,SVEAYRETQY
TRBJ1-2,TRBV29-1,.,SYGEGYGYT
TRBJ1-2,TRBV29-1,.,SVPGRVVDGYT
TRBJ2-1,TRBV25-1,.,ASSLVGGPSEQF
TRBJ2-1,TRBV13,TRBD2,ASGSGGADEQF
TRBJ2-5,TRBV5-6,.,ASSQRETQY
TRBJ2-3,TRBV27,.,ASSLSPLISTDTQY
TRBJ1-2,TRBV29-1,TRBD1,SGEAGTDGYT